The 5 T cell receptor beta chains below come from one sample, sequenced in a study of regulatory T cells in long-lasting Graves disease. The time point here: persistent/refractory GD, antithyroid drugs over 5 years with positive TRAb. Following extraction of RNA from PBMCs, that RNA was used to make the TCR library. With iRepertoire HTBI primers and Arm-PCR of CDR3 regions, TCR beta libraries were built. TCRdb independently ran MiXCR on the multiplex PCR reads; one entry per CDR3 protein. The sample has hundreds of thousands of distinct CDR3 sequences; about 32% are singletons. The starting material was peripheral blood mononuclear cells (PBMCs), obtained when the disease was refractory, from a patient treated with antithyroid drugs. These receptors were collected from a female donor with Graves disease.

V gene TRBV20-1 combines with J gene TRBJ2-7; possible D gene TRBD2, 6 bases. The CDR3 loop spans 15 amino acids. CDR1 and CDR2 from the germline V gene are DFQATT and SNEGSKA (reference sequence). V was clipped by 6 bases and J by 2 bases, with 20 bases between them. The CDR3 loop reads CSATSVGLQAYEQYF. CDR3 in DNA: TGCAGTGCAACGAGCGTCGGACTACAAGCCTACGAGCAGTACTTC.

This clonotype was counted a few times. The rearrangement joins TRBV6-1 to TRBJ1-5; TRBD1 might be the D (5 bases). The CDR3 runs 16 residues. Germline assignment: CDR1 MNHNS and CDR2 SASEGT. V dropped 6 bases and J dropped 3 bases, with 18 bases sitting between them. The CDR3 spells CASSKSKGQINQPQHF. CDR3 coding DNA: TGTGCCAGCAGCAAGAGCAAGGGGCAGATCAATCAGCCCCAGCATTTT.

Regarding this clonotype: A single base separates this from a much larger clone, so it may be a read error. CDR3 nucleotides: TGCAGTGCTAGGAACCCCACTCCGAACAGGAGCACTGAAGCTTTCTTT. It is translated as CSARNPTPNRSTEAFF. The V and J genes are TRBV20-1 and TRBJ1-1; D might be TRBD1 (5 bases). Trimming stripped 3 bases from V and 4 bases from J, with 21 bases between. The CDR3 spans 16 residues. Looked up from germline, CDR1 is DFQATT and CDR2 is SNEGSKA (reference sequence).

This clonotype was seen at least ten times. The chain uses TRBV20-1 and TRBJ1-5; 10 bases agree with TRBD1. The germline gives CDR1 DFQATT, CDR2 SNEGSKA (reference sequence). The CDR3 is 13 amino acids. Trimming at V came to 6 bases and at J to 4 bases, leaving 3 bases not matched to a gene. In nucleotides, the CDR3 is TGCAGTGCGCCGGGACAGGGGAATCAGCCCCAGCATTTT. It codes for CSAPGQGNQPQHF.

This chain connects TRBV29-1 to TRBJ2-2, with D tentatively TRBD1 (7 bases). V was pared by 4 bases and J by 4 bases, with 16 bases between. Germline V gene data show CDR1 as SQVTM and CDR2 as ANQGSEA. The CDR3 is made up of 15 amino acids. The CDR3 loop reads CSVGVEGASTGELFF. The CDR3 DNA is TGCAGCGTTGGGGTGGAGGGGGCGAGCACCGGGGAGCTGTTTTTT.